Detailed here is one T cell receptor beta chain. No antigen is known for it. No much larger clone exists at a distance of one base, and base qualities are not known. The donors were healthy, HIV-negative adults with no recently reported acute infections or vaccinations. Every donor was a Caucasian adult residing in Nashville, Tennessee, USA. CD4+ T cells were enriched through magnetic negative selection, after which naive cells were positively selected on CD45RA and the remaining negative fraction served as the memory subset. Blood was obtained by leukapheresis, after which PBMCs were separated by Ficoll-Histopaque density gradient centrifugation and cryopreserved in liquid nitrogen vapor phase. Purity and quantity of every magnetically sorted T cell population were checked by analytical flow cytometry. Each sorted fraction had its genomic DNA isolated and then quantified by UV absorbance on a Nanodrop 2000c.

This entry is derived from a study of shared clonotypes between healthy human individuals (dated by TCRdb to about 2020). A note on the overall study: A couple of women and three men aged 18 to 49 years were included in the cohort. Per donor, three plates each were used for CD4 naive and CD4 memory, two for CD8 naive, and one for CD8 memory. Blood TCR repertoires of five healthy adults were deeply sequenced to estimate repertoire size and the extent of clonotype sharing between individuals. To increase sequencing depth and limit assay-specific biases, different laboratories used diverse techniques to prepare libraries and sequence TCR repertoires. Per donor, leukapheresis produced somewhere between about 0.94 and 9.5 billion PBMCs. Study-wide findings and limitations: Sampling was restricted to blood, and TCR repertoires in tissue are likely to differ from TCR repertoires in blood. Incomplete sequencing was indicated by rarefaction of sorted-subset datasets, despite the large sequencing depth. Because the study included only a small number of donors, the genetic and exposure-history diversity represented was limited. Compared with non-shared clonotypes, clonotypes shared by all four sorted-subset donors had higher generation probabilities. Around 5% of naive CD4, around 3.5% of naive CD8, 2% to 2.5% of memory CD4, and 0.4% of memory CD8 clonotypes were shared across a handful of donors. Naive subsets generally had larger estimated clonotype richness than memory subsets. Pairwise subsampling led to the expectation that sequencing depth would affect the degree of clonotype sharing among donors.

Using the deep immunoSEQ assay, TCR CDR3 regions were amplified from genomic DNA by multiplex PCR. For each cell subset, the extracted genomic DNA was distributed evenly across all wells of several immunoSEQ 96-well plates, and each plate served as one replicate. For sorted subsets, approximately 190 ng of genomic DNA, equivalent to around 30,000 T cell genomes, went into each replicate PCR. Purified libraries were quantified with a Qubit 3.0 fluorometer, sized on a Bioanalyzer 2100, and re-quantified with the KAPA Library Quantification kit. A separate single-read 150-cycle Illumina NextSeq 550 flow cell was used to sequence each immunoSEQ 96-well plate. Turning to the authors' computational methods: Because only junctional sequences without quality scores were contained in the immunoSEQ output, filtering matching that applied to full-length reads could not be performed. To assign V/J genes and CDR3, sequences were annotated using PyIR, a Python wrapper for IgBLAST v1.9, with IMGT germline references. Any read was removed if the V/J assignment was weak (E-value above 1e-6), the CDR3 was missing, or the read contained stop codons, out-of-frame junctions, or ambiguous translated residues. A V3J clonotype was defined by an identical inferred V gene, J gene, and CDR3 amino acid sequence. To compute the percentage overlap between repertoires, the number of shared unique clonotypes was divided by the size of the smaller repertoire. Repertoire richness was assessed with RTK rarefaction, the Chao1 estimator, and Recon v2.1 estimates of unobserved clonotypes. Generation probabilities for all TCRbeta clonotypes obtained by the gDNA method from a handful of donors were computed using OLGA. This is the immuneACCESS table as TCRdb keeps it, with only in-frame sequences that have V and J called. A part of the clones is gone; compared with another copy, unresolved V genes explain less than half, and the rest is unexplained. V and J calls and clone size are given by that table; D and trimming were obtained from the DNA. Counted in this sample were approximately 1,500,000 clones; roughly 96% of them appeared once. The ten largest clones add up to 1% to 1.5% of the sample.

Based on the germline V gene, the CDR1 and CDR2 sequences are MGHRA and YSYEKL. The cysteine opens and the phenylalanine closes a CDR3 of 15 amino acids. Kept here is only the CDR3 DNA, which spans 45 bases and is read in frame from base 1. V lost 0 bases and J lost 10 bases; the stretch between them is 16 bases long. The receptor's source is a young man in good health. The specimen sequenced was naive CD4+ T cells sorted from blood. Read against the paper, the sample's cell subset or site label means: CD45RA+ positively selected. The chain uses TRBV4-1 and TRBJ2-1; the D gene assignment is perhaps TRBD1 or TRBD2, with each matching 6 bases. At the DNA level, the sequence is TGCGCCAGCAGCCAAGATCGAGCGGGTCAGGGGGAGCAGTTCTTC. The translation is CASSQDRAGQGEQFF.